This record looks at one T cell receptor beta chain sequence and its context. Its target is unknown. TCRdb reanalysed the 5' RACE reads using MiXCR and keeps one entry per CDR3 protein. The sample holds 180,000 or so distinct CDR3 sequences, around 10% seen once. The data belong to a study of T-cell memory formation after mild COVID-19. With 1 base removed from V and 3 bases from J, the gap between germline ends came to 13 bases. The CDR3 runs 16 residues. The V gene's germline CDR1 is MDHEN and CDR2 SYDVKM. Whole-study results and caveats: Those CD4+ clones that contracted were mainly in CM and EM (CD8+ ones in EMRA).

The source material was PBMCs or a T cell subset sorted from them (not recorded which). The sequence was collected from a man aged 18 to 35 who had mild COVID-19 (a few samples of this study predate the infection). Cell type and time point are not known. The chain has TRBV28 and TRBJ1-3; no definite D call. This CDR3 is CASSLLSDWGGNTIYF. Written as DNA, the CDR3 is TGTGCCAGCAGTTTATTATCCGACTGGGGTGGAAACACCATATATTTT.